This passage covers 12 T cell receptor beta chains from one sample sequenced in a study of shared clonotypes between healthy human individuals (dated by TCRdb to about 2020). Library prep was done by the immunoSEQ multiplex PCR assay. What TCRdb holds here is the immuneACCESS table cut down to in-frame rearrangements. Part of the clones is not present; checked against another copy, under half of the missing clones reflect an unresolved V gene, and the others are unexplained. A total of under 1,900,000 clones appear in this sample, 98% of them only once. The top ten hold approximately 0.4% of the sample. Material for sequencing was naive CD4+ T cells sorted from blood. The label giving this sample's cell subset or site can be read as: CD45RA+ positively selected. These receptors were taken from a man aged 25 to 40 in good health.

The genes are TRBV9 and TRBJ1-2; D gene unclear. Germline V gene lookup returns CDR1 SGDLS and CDR2 YYNGEE. V lost 0 bases and J lost 2, with 20 bases in between. This CDR3 is built from 18 residues. CDR3 sequence reads: CASSVAFSSSSRNYGYTF. As DNA, the CDR3 is TGTGCCAGCAGCGTAGCTTTTTCCTCATCCAGCAGGAACTATGGCTACACCTTC. The full variable domain, rest sourced from reference TRBV9 and TRBJ1-2, is DSGVTQTPKHLITATGQRVTLRCSPRSGDLSVYWYQQSLDQGLQFLIQYYNGEERAKGNILERFSAQQFPDLHSELNLSSLELGDSALYFCASSVAFSSSSRNYGYTFGSGTRLTVV.

The V call is TRBV28, the J call TRBJ1-4; 7 bases are a match to TRBD1. Germline-derived CDR1 and CDR2 are MDHEN and SYDVKM. The CDR3 covers 14 residues. Germline trimming cut 7 bases from V and 5 bases from J; bases unmatched to any gene: 7. CDR3 sequence reads: CASTPARGNEKLFF. CDR3 sequence (DNA): TGTGCCAGCACTCCCGCCAGGGGGAATGAAAAACTGTTTTTT.

The V and J genes are TRBV28 and TRBJ2-7; D remains ambiguous. Germline V gives CDR1 MDHEN, CDR2 SYDVKM. Trimming shortened V by 6 bases and J by 4 bases, and 10 bases separated the two germline ends. This CDR3 comprises 12 residues. The CDR3 here is CASRSGRYEQYF. CDR3 DNA sequence: TGTGCCAGCAGATCAGGACGATACGAGCAGTACTTC.

The J gene is TRBJ2-3, the V gene TRBV28; D gene uncertain. The CDR3 has 14 residues. Looked up from germline, CDR1 is MDHEN and CDR2 is SYDVKM. V gave up 4 bases and J gave up 5 bases, with 13 bases separating them. CDR3 nucleotide sequence: TGTGCCAGCAGTTCTCCCGGGCTCGGAGATACGCAGTATTTT. Its translation is CASSSPGLGDTQYF.

V is TRBV5-5 and J is TRBJ2-2; D possibly corresponds to TRBD1 (5 bases). The CDR3 extends over 13 amino acids. Trimming pared 4 bases from V and 1 base from J, leaving 5 bases between. Per germline, CDR1 SGHKS and CDR2 YYEKEE (reference sequence). The DNA for the CDR3 is TGTGCCAGCAGCGGACAGAACACCGGGGAGCTGTTTTTT. This translates into CASSGQNTGELFF.

A remark on this clone: Other DNA sequences within the sample encode an identical CDR3. The chain links TRBV20-1 to TRBJ2-5, with a tentative D call TRBD2 (5 bases). CDR3 length: 11 residues. The V end lost 3 bases, the J end lost 4 bases, and 6 bases lay between the germline ends. Per germline, CDR1 DFQATT and CDR2 SNEGSKA (reference sequence). CDR3 loop: CSARAGETQYF. The CDR3 nucleotides read TGCAGTGCTAGGGCGGGAGAGACCCAGTACTTC.

The chain has TRBV6-5 and TRBJ1-3; D is unresolved. The CDR3 sequence is 14 residues long. In germline, CDR1 is MNHEY, CDR2 SVGAGI. V was clipped by 5 bases and J by 0 bases, with 8 bases between them. CDR3 nucleotide sequence: TGTGCCAGCAGTCGGGTCCCCTCTGGAAACACCATATATTTT. Protein product: CASSRVPSGNTIYF.

This CDR3 reads CASSMQTRPTGYTF. DNA for the CDR3: TGTGCCAGTAGTATGCAGACACGGCCTACGGGCTACACCTTC. The chain uses TRBV19 and TRBJ1-2, with D unclear. From germline, CDR1 is LNHDA and CDR2 SQIVND (reference sequence). V shed 3 bases and J shed 8 bases, with 16 bases lying between them. The CDR3 contains 14 residues.

V and J are TRBV5-6 and TRBJ2-7, with 12 positions matching TRBD2. Trimming removed 0 bases from V and 3 bases from J; junction bases left unmatched: 4. Germline CDR1 and CDR2: SGHDT and YYEEEE. The CDR3 sequence is 16 residues long. CDR3 sequence reads: CASSLGLAGVGYEQYF. CDR3 coding DNA: TGTGCCAGCAGCTTGGGACTAGCGGGAGTAGGCTACGAGCAGTACTTC.

The chain uses TRBV27 and TRBJ2-3, with 11 bases lining up with TRBD2. CDR1 and CDR2 from the germline V gene are MNHEY and SMNVEV (reference sequence). With V trimmed by 6 bases and J by 0 bases, 2 bases remained unmatched. The CDR3 runs 15 residues. The DNA for the CDR3 is TGTGCCAGCAGGGGACTAGCGGTTAGCACAGATACGCAGTATTTT. This gives the protein CASRGLAVSTDTQYF.

This clone was seen a handful of times. The rearrangement uses TRBV27 and TRBJ2-2, with 8 bases fitting TRBD2. Germline CDR1 and CDR2: MNHEY and SMNVEV (reference sequence). CDR3 length equals 14 residues. The V gene end was trimmed by 3 bases and the J gene end by 7 bases; junction bases not matched to a gene: 4. The CDR3 bases are TGTGCCAGCAGTTTCTCAACTAGCGGCGGGGAGCTGTTTTTT. As protein: CASSFSTSGGELFF.

The V and J genes are TRBV11-3 and TRBJ2-1; no definite D call. V lost 5 bases and J lost 6, with 11 bases in between. The germline V gene has CDR1 SGHNT and CDR2 YENEEA. The CDR3 is 13 residues long. CDR3 loop: CASSPSRSNEQFF. As DNA, the CDR3 is TGTGCCAGCAGCCCTAGTAGATCCAATGAGCAGTTCTTC.